This entry concerns a single TCR beta chain. Its matching antigen is unknown. With 60 Vbeta and 13 Jbeta primers, the PCR was carried out. The table came from immunoSEQ multiplex PCR; TCRdb's copy has only in-frame clones and leaves some out. The sample holds fewer than 130,000 clones, less than 85% seen once. These data come from a study of cytomegalovirus exposure and HLA in healthy donors. General study results and limits: There were several of the most significant clusters that appeared linked to common viral pathogens in a later analysis. Later on, a genetic analysis was performed. It linked a missense variant in DCLRE1C with V- and J-gene trimming of TCR beta.

Germline V lookup: CDR1 SGHTA, CDR2 FQGNSA. The CDR3 spans 15 residues. The junction had 6 bases not matched to a gene; V was cut back by 0 bases and J by 5 bases. The receptor comes from a young man in good health and CMV-seropositive. The sample taken for sequencing was PBMCs. This sequence joins TRBV7-2 and TRBJ1-2; 7 bases fit TRBD1. CDR3 DNA: TGTGCCAGCAGCTTAGCGATCACAGGGGTGTATGGCTACACCTTC. Amino acid sequence: CASSLAITGVYGYTF.